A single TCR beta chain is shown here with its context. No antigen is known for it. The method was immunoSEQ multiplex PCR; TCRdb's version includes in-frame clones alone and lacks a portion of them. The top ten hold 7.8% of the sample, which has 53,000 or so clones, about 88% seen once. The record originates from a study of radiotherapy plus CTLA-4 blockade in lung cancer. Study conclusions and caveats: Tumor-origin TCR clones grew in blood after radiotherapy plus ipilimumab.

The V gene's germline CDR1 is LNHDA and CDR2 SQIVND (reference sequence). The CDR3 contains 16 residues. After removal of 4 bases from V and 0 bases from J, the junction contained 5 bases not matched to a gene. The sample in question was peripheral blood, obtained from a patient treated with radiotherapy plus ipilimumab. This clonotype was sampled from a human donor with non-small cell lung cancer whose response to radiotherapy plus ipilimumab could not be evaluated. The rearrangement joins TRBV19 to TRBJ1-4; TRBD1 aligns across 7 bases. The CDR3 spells CASSKGDRATNEKLFF. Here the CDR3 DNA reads TGTGCCAGTAGTAAAGGGGACAGAGCAACTAATGAAAAACTGTTTTTT.